Given below is one T cell receptor (beta chain) in context. This entry belongs to a study of shared clonotypes between healthy human individuals. The germline V gene has CDR1 SGHRS and CDR2 YFSETQ. CDR3 length: 15 amino acids. V lost 0 bases and J 0 bases, leaving 4 bases between the germline ends. Clones were sequenced by immunoSEQ multiplex PCR, and TCRdb holds only the in-frame ones, with some missing. The sample has about 460,000 clones, approximately 77% seen once. Specimen: PBMCs. The receptor's source is a woman aged 40 to 49 in good health. Some clones in this sample may be carry-over from other donors' samples. The chain carries TRBV5-1 and TRBJ2-6; no clear D gene. CDR3: CASSLAPSGANVLTF. In nucleotides, the CDR3 is TGCGCCAGCAGCTTGGCACCCTCTGGGGCCAACGTCCTGACTTTC.